This T cell receptor (beta chain) appears in the sequencing data of a study of cytotoxic CD8 clonotypes in ibrutinib-treated CLL. Here immunoSEQ multiplex PCR was the method, and the copy in TCRdb shows in-frame clones only, minus some. The data contain some 170,000 clones, approximately 90% of them singletons. Germline V gene lookup returns CDR1 SGHRS and CDR2 YFSETQ. V gave up 4 bases and J gave up 2 bases; unmatched junction bases: 8. The CDR3 consists of 16 residues. The starting material was PBMCs, obtained at disease progression, from a patient treated with ibrutinib. J is TRBJ2-3 and V is TRBV5-1; 9 positions match TRBD1. This receptor was obtained from a human donor with chronic lymphocytic leukemia. CDR3 residues: CASSGGQGGYTDTQYF. CDR3 coding DNA: TGCGCCAGCAGCGGGGGACAGGGAGGGTACACAGATACGCAGTATTTT. The variable domain in full, completed from reference TRBV5-1 and TRBJ2-3, reads KAGVTQTPRYLIKTRGQQVTLSCSPISGHRSVSWYQQTPGQGLQFLFEYFSETQRNKGNFPGRFSGRQFSNSRSEMNVSTLELGDSALYLCASSGGQGGYTDTQYFGPGTRLTVL.